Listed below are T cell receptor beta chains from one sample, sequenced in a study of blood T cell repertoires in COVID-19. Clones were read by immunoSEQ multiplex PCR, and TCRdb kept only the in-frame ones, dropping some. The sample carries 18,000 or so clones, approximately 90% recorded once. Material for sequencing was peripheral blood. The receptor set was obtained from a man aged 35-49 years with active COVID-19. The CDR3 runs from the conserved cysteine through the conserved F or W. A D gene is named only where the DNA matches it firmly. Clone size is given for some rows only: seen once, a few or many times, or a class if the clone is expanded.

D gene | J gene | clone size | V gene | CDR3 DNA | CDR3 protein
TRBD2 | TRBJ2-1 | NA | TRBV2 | TGTGCCAGCAGAAGACGACTGGCGGCGGGAGCCTCTTACAATGAGCAGTTCTTC | CASRRRLAAGASYNEQFF
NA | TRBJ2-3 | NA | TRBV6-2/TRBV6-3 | TGTGCCAGCAGTTCCAGGTTGATAGATACGCAGTATTTT | CASSSRLIDTQYF
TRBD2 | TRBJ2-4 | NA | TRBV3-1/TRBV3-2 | TGTGCCAGCAGCCAAGATGGGTTAGCGGGTCCCTTCCCATTGCCTCAGTACTTC | CASSQDGLAGPFPLPQYF
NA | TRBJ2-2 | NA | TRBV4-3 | TGCGCCAGCAGCCAAGATTTCGGAGGGCCAGGAAACGGGGAGCTGTTTTTT | CASSQDFGGPGNGELFF
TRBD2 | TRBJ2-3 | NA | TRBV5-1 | TGCGCCAGCAGACTCGCGGGAGGCACAGATACGCAGTATTTT | CASRLAGGTDTQYF
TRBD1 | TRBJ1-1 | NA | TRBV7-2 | TGTGCCAGCAGCTTAGAGGCAGGGGGCTTCAACACTGAAGCTTTCTTT | CASSLEAGGFNTEAFF
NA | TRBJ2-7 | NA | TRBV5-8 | TGTGCCAGCAGCCTTACCTACGAGCAGTACTTC | CASSLTYEQYF
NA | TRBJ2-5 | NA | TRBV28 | TGTGCCGGTAGCCCTACTTCACTGGGAGAGACCCAGTACTTC | CAGSPTSLGETQYF
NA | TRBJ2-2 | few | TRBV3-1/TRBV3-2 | TGTGCCAGCCGAGGGAGCATGAGCACCGGGGAGCTGTTTTTT | CASRGSMSTGELFF
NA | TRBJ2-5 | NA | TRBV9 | TGTGCCAGCAGCGTAGGTGGAGGGGACTTGGAGACCCAGTACTTC | CASSVGGGDLETQYF
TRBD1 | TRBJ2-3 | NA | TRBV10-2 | TGCGCCAGCCAGGGGGCAAGGACAGATACGCAGTATTTT | CASQGARTDTQYF
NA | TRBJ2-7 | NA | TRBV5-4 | TGTGCCAGCAGCTTGAACGGTGAGGGGGGGGAGTACTTC | CASSLNGEGGEYF
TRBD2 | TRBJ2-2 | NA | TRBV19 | TGTGCCAGTAGGCGGAGAGCGGGACCCGCGAACACCGGGGAGCTGTTTTTT | CASRRRAGPANTGELFF
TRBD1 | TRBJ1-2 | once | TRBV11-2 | TGTGCCAGCAGCCCCCATCGCGGGACAGACTATGGCTACACCTTC | CASSPHRGTDYGYTF
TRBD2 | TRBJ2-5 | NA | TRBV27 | TGTGCCAGCAGTTTCCGACTAGCGCATGAGTACCAAGAGACCCAGTACTTC | CASSFRLAHEYQETQYF
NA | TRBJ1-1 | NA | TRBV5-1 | TGCGCCAGCAGCGTACCCAGGGGAAACACTGAAGCTTTCTTT | CASSVPRGNTEAFF
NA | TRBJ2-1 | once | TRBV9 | TGTGCCAGCAGCGTAGGACTAGGGGCCTACAATGAGCAGTTCTTC | CASSVGLGAYNEQFF
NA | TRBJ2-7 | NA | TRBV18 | TGTGCCAGCTCTCTGACTAGGGACTCCTACGAGCAGTACTTC | CASSLTRDSYEQYF
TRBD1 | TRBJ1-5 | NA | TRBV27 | TGTGCCAGCAGTTTATCGACAGGGGTCAATCAGCCCCAGCATTTT | CASSLSTGVNQPQHF
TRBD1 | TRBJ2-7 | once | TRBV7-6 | TGTGCCAGCAGCCAAATGAGCAGGGGGCCGGTCGAGCAGTACTTC | CASSQMSRGPVEQYF
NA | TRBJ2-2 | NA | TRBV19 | TGTGCCAGTAGTAGGGGTCACGAGGGTGGCGGGGAGCTGTTTTTT | CASSRGHEGGGELFF
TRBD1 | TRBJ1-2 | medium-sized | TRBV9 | TGTGCCAGCAGCGCCGGGGACAGGGGGTATGGCTACACCTTC | CASSAGDRGYGYTF
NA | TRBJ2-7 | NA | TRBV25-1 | TGTGCCAGCAGTAAGACCTCGGCGGGGATAACCTACGAGCAGTACTTC | CASSKTSAGITYEQYF
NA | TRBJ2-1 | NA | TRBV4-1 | TGCGCCAGCAGCCAAGTCGACTCCTACTACAATGAGCAGTTCTTC | CASSQVDSYYNEQFF
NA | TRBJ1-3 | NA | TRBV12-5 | TGTGCTAGTGGTTTGGTTCCCTACTCTGGAAACACCATATATTTT | CASGLVPYSGNTIYF
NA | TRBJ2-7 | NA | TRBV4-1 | TGCGCCAGCAGCCCCCTTGGGCGGGACGGCTCCTACGAGCAGTACTTC | CASSPLGRDGSYEQYF
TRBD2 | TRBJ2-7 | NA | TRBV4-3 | TGCGCCAGCAGCCAGGGGACTAGCGGGATCTACGAGCAGTACTTC | CASSQGTSGIYEQYF
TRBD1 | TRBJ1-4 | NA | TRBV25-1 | TGTGCCAGCAGTGACCTCAGACAGGGGGCAGGTGAAAAACTGTTTTTT | CASSDLRQGAGEKLFF
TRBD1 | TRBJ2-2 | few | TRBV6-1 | TGTGCCAGCAGTGACGGGGGACAGGGGGCATTCACCGGGGAGCTGTTTTTT | CASSDGGQGAFTGELFF